A single sample is the source of the 32 T cell receptor beta chains below, sequenced in a study of blood T cell repertoires in COVID-19. Assay used: immunoSEQ multiplex PCR; TCRdb lists only in-frame clones, some missing. Of around 130,000 clones in the sample, around 86% were seen once. Material for sequencing was peripheral blood. Receptor source: a human donor in a cohort sampled during active COVID-19.

The chain carries TRBV5-4 and TRBJ2-7; 8 bases map to TRBD2. V dropped 1 base and J dropped 6; count of bases not matched to a gene: 6. The germline CDR1 and CDR2 sequences are SGHNT and YYREEE (reference sequence). CDR3 length: 14 amino acids. The CDR3 DNA reads as TGTGCCAGCAGCTTGTACGGGAGGGGGACCGAGCAGTACTTC. Protein: CASSLYGRGTEQYF.

The genes are TRBV5-6 and TRBJ2-5, with 7 bases lining up with TRBD2. The CDR3 covers 16 residues. V lost 0 bases and J lost 2; bases outside the gene matches: 7. Germline V gene lookup returns CDR1 SGHDT and CDR2 YYEEEE. The CDR3 here is CASSLEMASGQETQYF. CDR3 in DNA: TGTGCCAGCAGCTTGGAGATGGCTAGCGGTCAAGAGACCCAGTACTTC.

J is TRBJ2-1 and V is TRBV7-6; 7 nucleotides align to TRBD2. Germline V CDR1 and CDR2: SGHVS, FNYEAQ. The CDR3 loop spans 17 amino acids. V shed 4 bases, J shed 5 bases, and the junction held 14 bases outside the gene matches. CDR3 bases: TGTGCCAGCAGCTCCCCCCGGCGTAGCGGGCCCCACAATGAGCAGTTCTTC. It is translated as CASSSPRRSGPHNEQFF.

The V and J genes are TRBV11-2 and TRBJ2-7; 8 positions agree with TRBD1. This CDR3 is built from 18 residues. The junction had 16 bases not matched to a gene; V was cut back by 1 base and J by 5 bases. Germline CDR1 and CDR2: SGHAT and FQNNGV. This CDR3 reads CASSLVWSARTGTDEQYF. The CDR3 nucleotides are TGTGCCAGCAGCTTAGTTTGGAGCGCGAGGACAGGGACGGACGAGCAGTACTTC. Together with reference TRBV11-2 and TRBJ2-7, the CDR3 gives the full variable domain: EAGVAQSPRYKIIEKRQSVAFWCNPISGHATLYWYQQILGQGPKLLIQFQNNGVVDDSQLPKDRFSAERLKGVDSTLKIQPAKLEDSAVYLCASSLVWSARTGTDEQYFGPGTRLTVT.

The chain couples TRBV19 to TRBJ2-5, with TRBD1 matching over 10 bases. Germline lookup yields CDR1 LNHDA and CDR2 SQIVND (reference sequence). The CDR3 consists of 17 residues. The trim removed 5 bases at V and 6 bases at J, leaving 15 bases unmatched. The DNA of the CDR3 is TGTGCCAGTAGTCTTACTCCCGGGGACAGGGGCGGGAAGACCCAGTACTTC. Protein product: CASSLTPGDRGGKTQYF.

The J gene is TRBJ1-5, the V gene TRBV28; D gene unclear. Germline values: CDR1 MDHEN, CDR2 SYDVKM. Trimming removed 6 bases from V and 5 bases from J, with 14 bases in between. CDR3 length equals 14 residues. CDR3 bases: TGTGCCAGCAGCTCCCACAGAAAACATCAGCCCCAGCATTTT. Its translation: CASSSHRKHQPQHF.

In its sample, this clone was seen once. The chain combines TRBV7-9 with TRBJ2-6, with 10 bases fitting TRBD1. Looked up from germline, CDR1 is SEHNR and CDR2 is FQNEAQ (reference sequence). The CDR3 is made up of 18 amino acids. The junction had 9 bases not matched to a gene; V was cut back by 3 bases and J by 4 bases. Written as DNA, the CDR3 is TGTGCCAGCAGCTTCTCCGGGACAGGGGAGAGAGGGGCCAACGTCCTGACTTTC. Translating it yields CASSFSGTGERGANVLTF.

V is TRBV24-1 and J is TRBJ2-2; unclear D gene. The ends were cut back, 10 bases at V and 2 bases at J, with 13 bases in the middle. This CDR3 contains 14 residues. Germline CDR1 KGHDR, CDR2 SFDVKD. The CDR3 loop reads CATRSRINTGELFF. The CDR3 coding sequence is TGTGCCACGCGGAGTCGTATCAACACCGGGGAGCTGTTTTTT.

V and J are TRBV19 and TRBJ2-1, with 11 positions matching TRBD2. Germline values: CDR1 LNHDA, CDR2 SQIVND (reference sequence). The CDR3 extends over 15 amino acids. Trimming at V came to 6 bases and at J to 4 bases, leaving 5 bases not matched to a gene. CDR3 in amino acids: CASRARTSGYNEQFF. The CDR3 bases are TGTGCCAGTAGAGCGAGGACTAGCGGGTACAATGAGCAGTTCTTC. The full variable domain, completed using reference TRBV19 and TRBJ2-1, is DGGITQSPKYLFRKEGQNVTLSCEQNLNHDAMYWYRQDPGQGLRLIYYSQIVNDFQKGDIAEGYSVSREKKESFPLTVTSAQKNPTAFYLCASRARTSGYNEQFFGPGTRLTVL.

The table lists this clone with a count of one. V is TRBV4-1 and J is TRBJ1-1; D remains ambiguous. Trimming removed 3 bases at V and 0 bases at J, with 11 bases between. Germline V gene lookup returns CDR1 MGHRA and CDR2 YSYEKL. The CDR3 is 15 amino acids. The CDR3 sequence: CASSQGRTVNTEAFF. CDR3 nucleotide sequence: TGCGCCAGCAGCCAGGGGAGGACGGTGAACACTGAAGCTTTCTTT.

In its sample, this clone was seen a few times. This chain connects TRBV29-1 to TRBJ1-2; perhaps TRBD1 as D (5 bases). V shed 3 bases and J shed 7 bases, with 9 bases lying between them. Looked up from germline, CDR1 is SQVTM and CDR2 is ANQGSEA. There are 11 residues in the CDR3. The CDR3 loop reads CSVDRGTGYTF. The CDR3 region has the DNA TGCAGCGTTGACCGGGGGACTGGCTACACCTTC.

The chain employs TRBV15 and TRBJ2-7; 9 bases are shared with TRBD2. The CDR3 covers 16 residues. V trimming: 5 bases; J trimming: 4 bases; junction bases outside the gene matches: 12. CDR1 and CDR2 (germline): LNHNV, YYDKDF (reference sequence). The CDR3, as DNA: TGTGCCACCAGCCGAGGATTTAGCGGGAGCCAGTACGAGCAGTACTTC. This translates into CATSRGFSGSQYEQYF.

The genes are TRBV2 and TRBJ2-5; 7 bases line up with TRBD2. Germline trimming cut 6 bases from V and 5 bases from J; bases unmatched to any gene: 12. This CDR3 has 15 amino acids. The germline CDR1 and CDR2 sequences are SNHLY and FYNNEI. The CDR3 DNA sequence: TGTGCCAGCAGCGCGGCCAACTTGCGGGGGGAGACCCAGTACTTC. Amino acid sequence: CASSAANLRGETQYF.

The chain couples TRBV14 to TRBJ1-2; TRBD1 matches 9 bases. V shed 3 bases and J 5 bases; nucleotides not matched to a gene: 1. The V gene's germline CDR1 is SGHDN and CDR2 FVKESK. This CDR3 is 13 amino acids long. The CDR3 bases are TGTGCCAGCAGCCAGGGGACAGGGTATGGCTACACCTTC. This encodes CASSQGTGYGYTF. The variable domain in full, completed from reference TRBV14 and TRBJ1-2, reads EAGVTQFPSHSVIEKGQTVTLRCDPISGHDNLYWYRRVMGKEIKFLLHFVKESKQDESGMPNNRFLAERTGGTYSTLKVQPAELEDSGVYFCASSQGTGYGYTFGSGTRLTVV.

The rearrangement uses TRBV5-1 and TRBJ2-3, with 10 bases aligning to TRBD1. Losses at the gene ends were 0 bases for V and 4 bases for J; bases not matched to a gene: 8. The CDR3 runs to 17 residues. CDR1 is SGHRS, CDR2 YFSETQ, per germline. The CDR3 loop is CASSLARQGAIADTQYF. The DNA for the CDR3 is TGCGCCAGCAGCTTGGCCCGACAGGGGGCGATTGCAGATACGCAGTATTTT.

V is TRBV25-1 and J is TRBJ1-3, with D unresolved. This CDR3 region has 14 residues. The V gene's germline CDR1 is MGHDK and CDR2 SYGVNS. Trimming left V 4 bases short and J 2 bases short, with 9 bases between. CDR3 sequence: CASSVSSAGNTIYF. CDR3 bases: TGTGCCAGCAGTGTCAGTAGCGCTGGAAACACCATATATTTT.

J is TRBJ2-7 and V is TRBV6-5; D call uncertain. V was cut by 5 bases and J by 3 bases, with 17 bases left in between. CDR3 length: 15 amino acids. The V gene's germline CDR1 is MNHEY and CDR2 SVGAGI. The CDR3 sequence is CASSQLNSPIYEQYF. Here the CDR3 DNA reads TGTGCCAGCAGTCAACTCAACAGCCCCATCTACGAGCAGTACTTC.

The genes are TRBV2 and TRBJ2-7; D might be TRBD1 (6 bases). The CDR3 length is 12 residues. V lost 11 bases and J lost 3, with 14 bases in between. Looked up from germline, CDR1 is SNHLY and CDR2 is FYNNEI. The CDR3: CALKGEFYEQYF. CDR3 coding DNA: TGTGCCCTAAAGGGGGAGTTCTACGAGCAGTACTTC.

The chain combines TRBV27 with TRBJ2-7; TRBD1 might be the D (5 bases). Per germline, CDR1 MNHEY and CDR2 SMNVEV (reference sequence). The CDR3 is made up of 14 amino acids. V was clipped by 2 bases and J by 1 base, with 9 bases between them. CDR3 nucleotide sequence: TGTGCCAGCAGTTTAAACAGGATATCCTACGAGCAGTACTTC. The encoded protein is CASSLNRISYEQYF.

The chain links TRBV7-2 to TRBJ1-4; 8 bases fit TRBD1. CDR1 and CDR2 from the germline V gene are SGHTA and FQGNSA. The CDR3 covers 14 residues. V lost 5 bases to trimming and J lost 7 bases; unmatched junction nucleotides: 6. The DNA of the CDR3 is TGTGCCAGCAGCACGACAGGGGTGGGTGAAAAACTGTTTTTT. Its protein is CASSTTGVGEKLFF.

This rearrangement joins TRBV5-1 to TRBJ2-2; unclear D gene. The ends were cut back, 1 base at V and 3 bases at J, with 7 bases in the middle. CDR3 length: 14 amino acids. Per the germline V gene, CDR1 is SGHRS and CDR2 is YFSETQ. In DNA form, the CDR3 reads TGCGCCAGCAGCTTGACACCAGACACCGGGGAGCTGTTTTTT. It yields the protein CASSLTPDTGELFF.

This chain joins TRBV29-1 and TRBJ2-3; the match to TRBD2 covers 7 bases. The germline V gene encodes CDR1 SQVTM and CDR2 ANQGSEA. J lost 2 bases, V lost 7 bases, and 18 bases had no gene match. The CDR3 sequence is 17 residues long. CDR3 sequence (DNA): TGCAGCGCGGCCCTCAGGGTTGGAGCGGGGTTCACAGATACGCAGTATTTT. Its protein product is CSAALRVGAGFTDTQYF.

The rearrangement uses TRBV7-9 and TRBJ2-7; D possibly corresponds to TRBD1 (6 bases). V gave up 1 base and J gave up 0 bases, with 13 bases separating them. Germline V gene sequence: CDR1 SEHNR, CDR2 FQNEAQ (reference sequence). The CDR3 is 16 amino acids. CDR3 DNA: TGTGCCAGCAGCTTAGAGGGAACAGGGATCTCCTACGAGCAGTACTTC. Its protein product is CASSLEGTGISYEQYF.

The chain recombines TRBV2 with TRBJ1-2; 7 bases are shared with TRBD1. With V trimmed by 4 bases and J by 3 bases, 2 bases remained unmatched. CDR1 and CDR2 from the germline V gene are SNHLY and FYNNEI. The CDR3 length is 13 residues. CDR3 in amino acids: CASSGDSYYGYTF. As DNA, the CDR3 is TGTGCCAGCAGTGGGGACAGCTACTATGGCTACACCTTC.

The chain uses TRBV6-6 and TRBJ1-1; D not resolved. Germline V gives CDR1 MNHNY, CDR2 SVGAGI (reference sequence). There are 13 residues in the CDR3. V was pared by 5 bases and J by 5 bases, with 12 bases between. Here the CDR3 DNA reads TGTGCCAGCAGTGGGCCAGGAATGACTGAAGCTTTCTTT. Translation gives CASSGPGMTEAFF.

This clone was seen just once. The gene calls are TRBV7-3 and TRBJ2-2, with D possibly TRBD1 on 6 matching bases. V lost 5 bases and J lost 7, with 14 bases in between. CDR1 is SGHTA, CDR2 FQGTGA, per germline. The CDR3 is 14 residues long. CDR3 in amino acids: CASSPSGQNGELFF. The CDR3 nucleotides are TGTGCCAGCAGCCCAAGTGGACAGAACGGGGAGCTGTTTTTT. The variable domain in full, completed from reference TRBV7-3 and TRBJ2-2, reads GAGVSQTPSNKVTEKGKYVELRCDPISGHTALYWYRQSLGQGPEFLIYFQGTGAADDSGLPNDRFFAVRPEGSVSTLKIQRTERGDSAVYLCASSPSGQNGELFFGEGSRLTVL.

The CDR3, as DNA: TGTGCCAGCAGTCATCAGGGCACCAAGAGCTCCTATAATTCACCCCTCCACTTT. This encodes CASSHQGTKSSYNSPLHF. The genes are TRBV28 and TRBJ1-6, with D tentatively TRBD1 (5 bases). There are 18 residues in the CDR3. V was shortened by 5 bases and J by 0 bases, with 17 bases between the two germline ends. Germline assignment: CDR1 MDHEN and CDR2 SYDVKM.

This clone appeared once. The chain has TRBV23-1 and TRBJ2-2, with 8 nucleotides matching TRBD1. TRBV23-1 falls under the ORF class, with uncertain function. The CDR3 length is 15 residues. Trimming at V came to 2 bases and at J to 4 bases, leaving 3 bases not matched to a gene. DNA of the CDR3: TGCGCCAGCAGTCAACCGGACAGGGCCACCGGGGAGCTGTTTTTT. Translation: CASSQPDRATGELFF.

The V call is TRBV9, the J call TRBJ2-3; a weak D match, TRBD2 (7 bases). CDR1 SGDLS and CDR2 YYNGEE come from the germline V gene. V was clipped by 1 base and J by 5 bases, with 14 bases between them. This CDR3 contains 15 residues. The CDR3 sequence: CASSVYPGGKDTQYF. Here the CDR3 DNA reads TGTGCCAGCAGCGTATATCCGGGGGGCAAAGATACGCAGTATTTT.

J is TRBJ2-3 and V is TRBV27; 7 bases are shared with TRBD1. V dropped 5 bases and J dropped 3; count of bases not matched to a gene: 8. Germline V gene data show CDR1 as MNHEY and CDR2 as SMNVEV (reference sequence). This CDR3 contains 15 residues. In DNA, the CDR3 is TGTGCCAGCAGTAATCGGGACAGTCAAACAGATACGCAGTATTTT. Translated: CASSNRDSQTDTQYF.

V and J are TRBV27 and TRBJ1-2; perhaps TRBD1 as D (6 bases). Trimming left V 6 bases short and J 4 bases short, with 12 bases between. The CDR3 loop spans 13 amino acids. Germline V gene lookup returns CDR1 MNHEY and CDR2 SMNVEV (reference sequence). This CDR3 reads CASSHGQFYGYTF. The DNA of the CDR3 is TGTGCCAGCAGCCACGGACAGTTCTATGGCTACACCTTC.

J is TRBJ2-2 and V is TRBV5-4; 14 bases agree with TRBD2. V was pared by 4 bases and J by 5 bases, with 7 bases of the junction left unmatched. Germline V gene data show CDR1 as SGHNT and CDR2 as YYREEE (reference sequence). This CDR3 is built from 17 residues. The CDR3 region has the DNA TGTGCCAGCAGCGGGTGGACTAGCGGGAGGCTAACCGGGGAGCTGTTTTTT. Amino acid sequence: CASSGWTSGRLTGELFF.